A single sample is the source of the 9 T cell receptor beta chains below, sequenced in a study of human T cells and chemical hapten exposure. TCRdb reanalysed the RACE reads using MiXCR and keeps one entry per CDR3 protein. Of 75,000 to 100,000 distinct CDR3 sequences listed, under 15% are singletons. As for time point: patch test 1, 2 weeks after DPC sensitization. Treatment defined: therapeutic diphenylcyclopropenone sensitization with weekly scalp DPC. The sample consisted of whole blood, taken in connection with sensitization to the hapten diphenylcyclopropenone (DPC). The source of these receptors is a woman in her thirties or forties with alopecia areata. Some clones in this sample may be carry-over from other donors' samples.

The chain uses TRBV12-3 or TRBV12-4 and TRBJ2-2, with 11 bases identical to TRBD2. CDR3 length: 13 amino acids. Trimming at V came to 6 bases and at J to 8 bases, leaving 2 bases not matched to a gene. In DNA, the CDR3 is TGTGCCAGCAGGGGACTAGCGGCAGGGGAGCTGTTTTTT. This codes for CASRGLAAGELFF.

The chain carries TRBV5-4 and TRBJ2-6; D is undetermined. The CDR3 loop spans 16 amino acids. Germline assignment: CDR1 SGHNT and CDR2 YYREEE (reference sequence). The V and J ends lost 3 bases and 3 bases respectively, with 13 bases between them. CDR3 nucleotides: TGTGCCAGCAGCTGGGATAGTTTAGTTGGGGCCAACGTCCTGACTTTC. Translating it yields CASSWDSLVGANVLTF.

The J gene is TRBJ1-5, the V gene TRBV28; D is ambiguous. Germline V CDR1 and CDR2: MDHEN, SYDVKM. The CDR3 totals 14 residues. V lost 6 bases and J lost 5, with 14 bases in between. CDR3 DNA: TGTGCCAGCAGGATCGAGGAGCGAGATCAGCCCCAGCATTTT. Translated, it gives CASRIEERDQPQHF.

This clonotype was seen more than once but under ten times. The genes are TRBV4-2 and TRBJ2-7; D gene uncertain. Trimming stripped 3 bases from V and 2 bases from J, with 11 bases between. This CDR3 contains 14 residues. The germline V gene has CDR1 LGHNA and CDR2 YNFKEQ. The CDR3 nucleotides are TGTGCCAGCAGCCAGTGGATAGGTCCCTACGAGCAGTACTTC. This encodes CASSQWIGPYEQYF.

This clonotype was found many times. This chain uses TRBV7-8 with TRBJ2-4; D is possibly TRBD1 or TRBD2 (5 bases each). CDR1 is SGHVS and CDR2 is FQNEAQ in the germline V gene. V shed 2 bases and J shed 0 bases, with 17 bases lying between them. The CDR3 sequence is 18 residues long. CDR3 in amino acids: CASSLRPGRNLAKNIQYF. For the CDR3, the DNA is TGTGCCAGCAGCTTACGGCCGGGACGGAATTTAGCCAAAAACATTCAGTACTTC.

The genes are TRBV29-1 and TRBJ2-1; 8 positions agree with TRBD1. CDR1 and CDR2 (germline): SQVTM, ANQGSEA. The CDR3 sequence is 14 residues long. V lost 6 bases to trimming and J lost 5 bases; unmatched junction nucleotides: 9. CDR3 sequence: CSVMTGVIHNEQFF. The CDR3 coding sequence is TGCAGCGTCATGACAGGGGTAATTCACAATGAGCAGTTCTTC.

In its sample, this clonotype was seen a few times. The rearrangement joins TRBV27 to TRBJ2-2; tentative D call: TRBD2 (5 bases). CDR3 length: 15 amino acids. Per the germline V gene, CDR1 is MNHEY and CDR2 is SMNVEV (reference sequence). Trimming pared 4 bases from V and 1 base from J, leaving 10 bases between. DNA for the CDR3: TGTGCCAGCAGTTCCCGAGGACTGAACACCGGGGAGCTGTTTTTT. As protein: CASSSRGLNTGELFF.

This clonotype was detected ten times or more. The CDR3 DNA is TGTGCCAGCAGTACCCGGACAGGGGGGATTTACGAGCAGTACTTC. Translated: CASSTRTGGIYEQYF. This chain joins TRBV6-5 and TRBJ2-7; TRBD1 aligns across 10 bases. The junction had 8 bases not matched to a gene; V was cut back by 5 bases and J by 4 bases. This CDR3 comprises 15 residues. The germline gives CDR1 MNHEY, CDR2 SVGAGI.

This sequence joins TRBV9 and TRBJ1-5, with D possibly TRBD1 on 6 matching bases. Deletions cut 4 bases from V and 5 bases from J, with 10 bases between. CDR3 length equals 13 residues. CDR1 is SGDLS and CDR2 is YYNGEE in the germline V gene. CDR3 sequence (DNA): TGTGCCAGCAGCCACGGGGGCGATCAGCCCCAGCATTTT. This gives the protein CASSHGGDQPQHF.